What follows are 5 T cell receptor beta chains derived from one specimen sequenced in a study of identifying expanded T cells in peripheral blood. Here immunoSEQ multiplex PCR was the method, and the copy in TCRdb shows in-frame clones only, minus some. The sample consists of about 80,000 clones, 88% of them appearing once. Input material: blood. These receptors were collected from a person between 18 and 75 years old in good health.

V and J are TRBV2 and TRBJ2-1; 7 bases line up with TRBD1. V lost 6 bases and J lost 5; bases outside the gene matches: 4. The germline V gene has CDR1 SNHLY and CDR2 FYNNEI. CDR3 size: 13 residues. Here the CDR3 DNA reads TGTGCCAGCAGCCAGGGACAGAACAATGAGCAGTTCTTC. Translated, it gives CASSQGQNNEQFF.

The J gene is TRBJ1-2, the V gene TRBV14; possibly TRBD1 for D (6 bases). CDR1 is SGHDN, CDR2 FVKESK, per germline. There are 15 residues in the CDR3. V dropped 4 bases and J dropped 2 bases, with 14 bases sitting between them. DNA for the CDR3: TGTGCCAGCAGCCCTACAAGAGGGGGGAACTATGGCTACACCTTC. The encoded protein is CASSPTRGGNYGYTF.

The chain is built from TRBV5-5 and TRBJ2-7, with 7 bases fitting TRBD1. V shed 2 bases and J 3 bases; nucleotides not matched to a gene: 5. The CDR3 has 14 amino acids. Per the germline V gene, CDR1 is SGHKS and CDR2 is YYEKEE (reference sequence). The chain's CDR3 is CASSLYAGGYEQYF. The CDR3 region has the DNA TGTGCCAGCAGCTTATACGCAGGGGGCTACGAGCAGTACTTC.

The chain carries TRBV7-2 and TRBJ1-5, with unresolved D. This CDR3 contains 12 residues. V lost 6 bases, J lost 9 bases, and 12 bases lay in between. Germline CDR1 is SGHTA and CDR2 is FQGNSA. The CDR3 loop is CASSPGTGPQHF. In nucleotides, the CDR3 is TGTGCCAGCAGTCCTGGCACGGGGCCCCAGCATTTT.

V usage is TRBV7-2 and J usage is TRBJ2-2; the D is unclear. CDR3 length equals 16 residues. Trimming took 8 bases from V and 2 from J, leaving 18 bases between them. The germline V gene has CDR1 SGHTA and CDR2 FQGNSA. The CDR3 DNA follows: TGTGCCAGCGGGCCTGGGCCCCGGAGTAACACCGGGGAGCTGTTTTTT. This encodes CASGPGPRSNTGELFF.